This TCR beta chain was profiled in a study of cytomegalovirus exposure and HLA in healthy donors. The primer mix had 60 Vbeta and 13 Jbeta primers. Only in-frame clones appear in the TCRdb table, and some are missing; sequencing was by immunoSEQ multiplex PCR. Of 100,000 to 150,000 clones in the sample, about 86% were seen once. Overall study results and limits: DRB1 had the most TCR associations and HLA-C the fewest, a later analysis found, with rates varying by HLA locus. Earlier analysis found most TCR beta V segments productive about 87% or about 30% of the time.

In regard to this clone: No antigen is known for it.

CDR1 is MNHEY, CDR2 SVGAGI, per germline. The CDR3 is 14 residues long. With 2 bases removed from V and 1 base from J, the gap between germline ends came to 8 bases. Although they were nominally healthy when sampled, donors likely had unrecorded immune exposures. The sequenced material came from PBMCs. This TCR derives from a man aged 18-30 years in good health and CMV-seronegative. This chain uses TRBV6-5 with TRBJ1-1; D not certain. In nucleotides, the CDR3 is TGTGCCAGCAGTTACCCAGAGGGGAACACTGAAGCTTTCTTT. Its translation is CASSYPEGNTEAFF.